This TCR beta chain derives from a study of T cell responses to AZD1222 COVID-19 vaccine. The CDR3 extends over 15 amino acids. Germline values: CDR1 PRHDT, CDR2 FYEKMQ (reference sequence). Trimming took off 1 base at V and 5 bases at J, with 14 bases between the two ends. Method: immunoSEQ multiplex PCR; TCRdb's copy keeps in-frame clones and lacks some. Of under 140,000 clones in the sample, just under 95% were seen once. The sample in question was peripheral blood, obtained 28 days after the second AZD1222 dose. This sequence joins TRBV13 and TRBJ1-2; D perhaps matches TRBD1 (5 bases). This receptor was obtained from an adult who received the AZD1222 COVID-19 vaccine. CDR3 amino acids: CASSLAGAMWYGYTF. For the CDR3, the DNA is TGTGCCAGCAGCTTAGCCGGGGCGATGTGGTATGGCTACACCTTC.